Described below is a single T cell receptor beta chain sequence and its context. Its antigen is undetermined. The sample is drawn from a study of T-cell reconstitution after alpha-beta-depleted transplantation in children. Whole-study findings and limits: T-cell counts and diversity at one year following transplant were attributed mainly to newly produced T cells. Several hundred expanded graft clones reportedly supplied alpha-beta T cells about two months after transplant.

The CDR3 spans 16 residues. CDR1 is SGDLS, CDR2 YYNGEE, per germline. J was trimmed by 7 bases and V by 0 bases; bases with no gene match: 9. Researchers prepared the TCRbeta library using unique molecular identifiers, the study reports. TCRdb itself ran the PCR reads through MiXCR, one entry per CDR3 protein. Of about 600,000 distinct CDR3 sequences listed, 13% are singletons. The V gene is TRBV9, the J gene TRBJ2-1, with TRBD1 matching 8 bases. This TCR was sampled from a male patient younger than 18 who had a stem cell transplant for acute myeloid leukemia, so the T cells may come from the graft donor. The material sequenced was PBMCs, mostly from graft donor cells, taken 360 days after TCRalphabeta/CD19-depleted stem cell transplant. The CDR3 loop is CASSVGTGTFGNEQFF. The CDR3 nucleotides read TGTGCCAGCAGCGTAGGGACAGGGACCTTTGGGAATGAGCAGTTCTTC.